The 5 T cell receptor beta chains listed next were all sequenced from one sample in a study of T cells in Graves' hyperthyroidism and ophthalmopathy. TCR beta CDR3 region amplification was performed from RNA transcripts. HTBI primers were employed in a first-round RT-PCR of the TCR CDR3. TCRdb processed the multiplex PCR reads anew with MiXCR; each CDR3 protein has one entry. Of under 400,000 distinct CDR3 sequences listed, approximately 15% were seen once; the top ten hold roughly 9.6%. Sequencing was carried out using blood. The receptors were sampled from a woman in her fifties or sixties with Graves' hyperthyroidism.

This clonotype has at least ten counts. The CDR3 sequence: CASSSLGLGAEAFF. CDR3 coding DNA: TGTGCCAGCAGCTCCCTGGGTTTGGGAGCTGAAGCTTTCTTT. The chain couples TRBV11-3 to TRBJ1-1; D call uncertain. CDR1 and CDR2 from the germline V gene are SGHNT and YENEEA. This CDR3 has 14 amino acids. V gave up 4 bases and J gave up 6 bases, with 15 bases separating them.

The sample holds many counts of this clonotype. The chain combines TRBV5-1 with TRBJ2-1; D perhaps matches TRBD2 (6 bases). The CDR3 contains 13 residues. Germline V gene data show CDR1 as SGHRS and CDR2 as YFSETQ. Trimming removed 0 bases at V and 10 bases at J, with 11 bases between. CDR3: CASSLEEGLEQFF. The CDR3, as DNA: TGCGCCAGCAGCTTGGAGGAGGGTTTAGAGCAGTTCTTC.

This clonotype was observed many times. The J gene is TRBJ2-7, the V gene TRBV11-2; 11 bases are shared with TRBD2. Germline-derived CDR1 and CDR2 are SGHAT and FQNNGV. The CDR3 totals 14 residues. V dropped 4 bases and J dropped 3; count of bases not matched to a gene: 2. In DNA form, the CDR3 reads TGTGCCAGCAGCTCCGGACTAGCGGGCTACGAGCAGTACTTC. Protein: CASSSGLAGYEQYF.

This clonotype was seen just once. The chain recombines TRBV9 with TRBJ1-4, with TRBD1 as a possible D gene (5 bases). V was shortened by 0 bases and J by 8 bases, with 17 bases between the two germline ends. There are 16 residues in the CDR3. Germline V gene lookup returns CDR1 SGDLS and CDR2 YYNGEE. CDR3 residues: CASSVGQAAGGEKLFF. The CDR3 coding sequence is TGTGCCAGCAGCGTAGGTCAAGCTGCCGGGGGGGAAAAACTGTTTTTT.

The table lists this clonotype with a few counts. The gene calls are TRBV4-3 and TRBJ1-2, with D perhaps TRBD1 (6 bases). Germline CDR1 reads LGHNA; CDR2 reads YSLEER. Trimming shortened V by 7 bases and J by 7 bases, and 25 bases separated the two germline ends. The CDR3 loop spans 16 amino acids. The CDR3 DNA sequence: TGCGCCAGCACCTCAAGGGGGACGGGGCGAATGGTTGGCTACACCTTC. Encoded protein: CASTSRGTGRMVGYTF.